Listed below are T cell receptor beta chains from one sample, sequenced in a study of blood T cell repertoires in COVID-19. TCRdb keeps only in-frame clones here, not all; method: immunoSEQ multiplex PCR. The sample records 86,000 or so clones, roughly three quarters being singletons. Material for sequencing was peripheral blood. These receptors were taken from a man in his 70s with acute or convalescent COVID-19. Both conserved end residues are part of each CDR3. D genes are given only for firm matches. The size field is filled for only some rows; it gives once, few, many or a size class.

d_call,v_call,j_call,clone_size,cdr3_aa,cdr3_nt
TRBD2,TRBV5-1,TRBJ2-5,.,CASSNRGGARQETQYF,TGCGCCAGCAGCAACCGCGGGGGGGCCCGCCAAGAGACCCAGTACTTC
.,TRBV3-1/TRBV3-2,TRBJ2-3,.,CASSQAIRGNTQYF,TGTGCCAGCAGCCAAGCGATCCGGGGAAATACGCAGTATTTT
.,TRBV20-1,TRBJ2-7,.,CSASPGNYEQYF,TGCAGTGCTAGTCCAGGGAACTACGAGCAGTACTTC
TRBD2,TRBV2,TRBJ2-5,.,CASSDASGPVTQYF,TGTGCCAGCAGTGACGCTAGCGGCCCCGTGACCCAGTACTTC
TRBD1,TRBV14,TRBJ1-2,.,CASSLLTGASGGYTF,TGTGCCAGCAGCCTGCTAACAGGGGCATCGGGAGGCTACACCTTC
TRBD1,TRBV6-5,TRBJ1-5,few,CASRTDRAGQPQHF,TGTGCCAGCAGGACGGACAGGGCGGGTCAGCCCCAGCATTTT
.,TRBV9,TRBJ2-7,.,CASSPHPGEQYF,TGTGCCAGCAGCCCCCATCCCGGCGAGCAGTACTTC
.,TRBV6-1,TRBJ1-2,.,CASSEAGQPYGYTF,TGTGCCAGCAGTGAAGCGGGCCAGCCATATGGCTACACCTTC
.,TRBV3-1/TRBV3-2,TRBJ1-1,.,CASSQDPSATEAFF,TGTGCCAGCAGCCAAGATCCCAGTGCCACTGAAGCTTTCTTT
.,TRBV12-3/TRBV12-4,TRBJ1-6,.,CASSRTGSPLHF,TGTGCCAGCAGTAGGACCGGGAGTCCCCTCCACTTT
TRBD2,TRBV4-1,TRBJ2-7,.,CASSQRSSGGRSYEQYF,TGCGCCAGCAGCCAACGCTCAAGCGGGGGCCGCTCCTACGAGCAGTACTTC
.,TRBV4-2,TRBJ1-4,.,CASSPRAGGVGEKLFF,TGTGCCAGCAGCCCGCGAGCGGGGGGCGTCGGTGAAAAACTGTTTTTT
.,TRBV21-1,TRBJ1-2,few,CASSKIDSSYGYTF,TGTGCCAGCAGCAAAATAGACAGTAGCTATGGCTACACCTTC
TRBD2,TRBV6-5,TRBJ2-3,.,CASSWRGGVDTQYF,TGTGCCAGCAGTTGGCGGGGGGGGGTAGATACGCAGTATTTT
.,TRBV7-9,TRBJ2-3,.,CASSIGGLEVDTQYF,TGTGCCAGCAGTATCGGGGGGCTCGAGGTAGATACGCAGTATTTT
.,TRBV3-1/TRBV3-2,TRBJ2-1,.,CASSQFNMYNEQFF,TGTGCCAGCAGCCAATTTAATATGTACAATGAGCAGTTCTTC
.,TRBV12-3/TRBV12-4,TRBJ1-3,few,CASSPTGSSTIYF,TGTGCCAGCAGTCCAACAGGGTCAAGCACCATATATTTT
TRBD1,TRBV5-1,TRBJ2-7,.,CASSDRDRSSYEQYF,TGCGCCAGCAGCGACCGGGACAGGTCCTCCTACGAGCAGTACTTC
.,TRBV15,TRBJ1-2,.,CATSPSAGDYGYTF,TGTGCCACCAGCCCCTCAGCAGGGGACTATGGCTACACCTTC
TRBD2,TRBV5-6,TRBJ2-7,.,CASSDTRDYYEQYF,TGTGCCAGCAGCGATACTAGGGACTACTACGAGCAGTACTTC
.,TRBV12-3/TRBV12-4,TRBJ2-7,.,CASSSSGAYEQYF,TGTGCCAGCAGTTCCTCCGGGGCCTACGAGCAGTACTTC
.,TRBV3-1/TRBV3-2,TRBJ1-2,.,CASSQVGSYGYTF,TGTGCCAGCAGCCAAGTGGGGAGCTATGGCTACACCTTC
.,TRBV12-3/TRBV12-4,TRBJ2-7,.,CASSPPQGRKYF,TGTGCCAGCAGTCCGCCACAGGGTCGGAAGTACTTC
TRBD2,TRBV7-8,TRBJ2-2,.,CASSLAGTSAGELFF,TGTGCCAGCAGCTTAGCGGGGACTAGCGCCGGGGAGCTGTTTTTT
.,TRBV5-1,TRBJ2-5,.,CASASAGQAQTQYF,TGCGCCAGCGCTTCGGCAGGACAAGCGCAGACCCAGTACTTC
.,TRBV12-3/TRBV12-4,TRBJ1-5,.,CASSLNQPQHF,TGTGCCAGCAGTCTAAATCAGCCCCAGCATTTT
TRBD1,TRBV2,TRBJ1-2,.,CASSVGQGANYGYTF,TGTGCCAGCAGTGTAGGACAGGGCGCCAACTATGGCTACACCTTC
TRBD2,TRBV7-9,TRBJ2-1,.,CASSFRGGSYNEQFF,TGTGCCAGCAGTTTTCGGGGGGGCTCATACAATGAGCAGTTCTTC
TRBD1,TRBV30,TRBJ1-1,.,CAWRDRGYANTEAFF,TGTGCCTGGAGGGACAGGGGATATGCGAACACTGAAGCTTTCTTT
.,TRBV6-2/TRBV6-3,TRBJ2-7,.,CASSYGQYSYEQYF,TGTGCCAGCAGTTATGGACAGTACTCCTACGAGCAGTACTTC
.,TRBV4-2,TRBJ2-6,.,CASSQTRAPGANVLTF,TGTGCCAGCAGCCAAACCAGGGCGCCTGGGGCCAACGTCCTGACTTTC
TRBD1,TRBV6-2/TRBV6-3,TRBJ1-1,once,CASSYKGAITEAFF,TGTGCCAGCAGTTACAAGGGGGCTATCACTGAAGCTTTCTTT
.,TRBV6-1,TRBJ1-2,.,CASSDDIRNYGYTF,TGTGCCAGCAGTGATGACATCCGAAACTATGGCTACACCTTC
TRBD1,TRBV5-1,TRBJ1-2,.,CASSLAGQREIGDGYTF,TGCGCCAGCAGCTTGGCGGGACAGCGAGAGATAGGCGATGGCTACACCTTC
.,TRBV15,TRBJ2-5,few,CATSRGAKETQYF,TGTGCCACCAGCAGAGGGGCAAAAGAGACCCAGTACTTC
TRBD1,TRBV6-5,TRBJ1-5,.,CATTQGANQPQHF,TGTGCCACCACCCAGGGGGCCAATCAGCCCCAGCATTTT
TRBD1,TRBV4-1,TRBJ2-3,once,CASSKDRGLVDTQYF,TGCGCCAGCAGCAAGGACAGGGGGCTAGTAGATACGCAGTATTTT
TRBD1,TRBV6-5,TRBJ2-5,.,CASTSGTGQETQYF,TGTGCCAGCACCTCCGGGACAGGGCAAGAGACCCAGTACTTC
.,TRBV11-3,TRBJ2-1,.,CASSLVAGATHREQFF,TGTGCCAGCAGCTTAGTGGCGGGGGCCACGCATAGAGAGCAGTTCTTC
.,TRBV5-1,TRBJ2-5,.,CASSFHFQETQYF,TGCGCCAGCAGCTTTCATTTTCAAGAGACCCAGTACTTC
.,TRBV11-2,TRBJ2-1,.,CASSQVSFSYNEQFF,TGTGCCAGCAGCCAAGTCAGTTTCTCCTACAATGAGCAGTTCTTC
TRBD1,TRBV11-3,TRBJ2-5,.,CASSARGLETQYF,TGTGCCAGCAGCGCCAGGGGGCTAGAGACCCAGTACTTC